These T cell receptor beta chains were read from a single sample in a study of blood T cell repertoires in COVID-19. Sequencing used immunoSEQ multiplex PCR; TCRdb keeps in-frame clones, though not all of them. The sample lists roughly 140,000 clones, around 83% occurring once. Sequencing was performed on peripheral blood. The receptor source for this set is a woman in her forties or fifties with acute or convalescent COVID-19. CDR3s include the opening cysteine and the closing phenylalanine or tryptophan. The D gene is left open where the match is weak. Not every row has a clone size; where given, it reads once, few, many or a size class.

>TRBV5-1|NA|TRBJ1-4|NA
CASSLARALGEKLFF
TGCGCCAGCAGCTTGGCCAGGGCATTGGGTGAAAAACTGTTTTTT
>TRBV12-3/TRBV12-4|NA|TRBJ1-1|NA
CASSLQGRAEAFF
TGTGCCAGCAGTTTGCAGGGGAGGGCTGAAGCTTTCTTT
>TRBV4-3|NA|TRBJ1-2|TRBD1
CASSQGAGGHYGYTF
TGCGCCAGCAGCCAAGGAGCAGGGGGGCACTATGGCTACACCTTC
>TRBV5-5|NA|TRBJ2-2|TRBD2
CASSFLAANTGELFF
TGTGCCAGCAGCTTCCTAGCGGCTAACACCGGGGAGCTGTTTTTT
>TRBV19|NA|TRBJ1-1|NA
CASREMGRRGGTEAFF
TGTGCCAGTAGGGAGATGGGGCGCAGGGGTGGGACTGAAGCTTTCTTT
>TRBV6-5|NA|TRBJ1-5|TRBD1
CATRGGQPQHF
TGTGCCACCAGGGGGGGACAGCCCCAGCATTTT
>TRBV5-1|NA|TRBJ2-7|NA
CASSLDPDSEQYF
TGCGCCAGCAGCCTCGATCCAGACAGCGAGCAGTACTTC
>TRBV18|NA|TRBJ1-5|NA
CASSPGYSNQPQHF
TGTGCCAGCTCACCCGGGTATAGCAATCAGCCCCAGCATTTT
>TRBV11-2|NA|TRBJ1-2|NA
CASSLASGADYGYTF
TGTGCCAGCAGCTTAGCTTCAGGGGCTGACTATGGCTACACCTTC
>TRBV11-3|NA|TRBJ2-3|TRBD1
CASSSDRGDTQYF
TGTGCCAGCAGCTCCGACAGGGGAGATACGCAGTATTTT
>TRBV7-2|NA|TRBJ2-7|TRBD2
CASSLVLAGGSEQYF
TGTGCCAGCAGCTTAGTACTAGCGGGGGGCAGCGAGCAGTACTTC
>TRBV13|NA|TRBJ2-1|TRBD2
CASRPGTSGGGLGNEQFF
TGTGCCAGCAGACCCGGGACTAGCGGGGGCGGCCTTGGCAATGAGCAGTTCTTC
>TRBV28|NA|TRBJ2-1|TRBD2
CAWEAGGPNNEQFF
TGTGCCTGGGAAGCGGGAGGGCCGAACAATGAGCAGTTCTTC
>TRBV27|NA|TRBJ2-3|TRBD2
CASSLSWRGAFPDTQYF
TGTGCCAGCAGTTTATCGTGGCGGGGGGCTTTCCCAGATACGCAGTATTTT
>TRBV6-6|NA|TRBJ1-4|NA
CASRRGQKLFF
TGTGCCAGCAGAAGAGGACAGAAACTGTTTTTT
>TRBV7-2|NA|TRBJ2-1|TRBD2
CASSYPGLASSYNEQFF
TGTGCCAGCAGCTATCCAGGACTAGCTAGCTCCTACAATGAGCAGTTCTTC
>TRBV6-2/TRBV6-3|NA|TRBJ2-7|NA
CASSYDSARSYEQYF
TGTGCCAGCAGTTACGACTCGGCCCGGAGTTACGAGCAGTACTTC
>TRBV28|NA|TRBJ1-5|NA
CASSLQGLGNQPQHF
TGTGCCAGCAGTTTACAGGGCCTTGGCAATCAGCCCCAGCATTTT
>TRBV6-5|NA|TRBJ1-1|NA
CASTPSRTVNTEAFF
TGTGCCAGCACCCCTTCCCGGACAGTGAACACTGAAGCTTTCTTT
>TRBV4-3|NA|TRBJ1-6|TRBD1
CASSQGDTGGSFNSPLHF
TGCGCCAGCAGCCAAGGGGATACAGGGGGCAGTTTTAATTCACCCCTCCACTTT
>TRBV24-1|NA|TRBJ1-4|TRBD1
CATSDWGHRGSDEKLFF
TGTGCCACCAGTGATTGGGGCCACAGGGGGAGTGATGAAAAACTGTTTTTT
>TRBV5-1|few|TRBJ1-4|NA
CASSLVGGLANEKLFF
TGCGCCAGCAGCTTGGTAGGAGGGCTGGCTAATGAAAAACTGTTTTTT
>TRBV29-1|NA|TRBJ2-7|TRBD2
CSGSGGSPENEQYF
TGCAGCGGCTCGGGAGGTAGTCCGGAAAACGAGCAGTACTTC
>TRBV4-3|few|TRBJ2-7|NA
CASSQEVQFYEQYF
TGCGCCAGCAGCCAAGAGGTTCAGTTCTACGAGCAGTACTTC
>TRBV2|once|TRBJ2-1|NA
CASIRSYNEQFF
TGTGCCAGCATCCGGTCCTACAATGAGCAGTTCTTC
>TRBV2|NA|TRBJ2-1|NA
CASSVRLGNEQFF
TGTGCCAGCAGTGTCCGACTAGGCAATGAGCAGTTCTTC
>TRBV7-9|few|TRBJ2-3|NA
CASSLGQGGGTDTQYF
TGTGCCAGCAGCTTAGGACAGGGCGGGGGCACAGATACGCAGTATTTT
>TRBV11-3|NA|TRBJ2-1|TRBD1
CASSTRGPAYEQFF
TGTGCCAGCAGCACGAGGGGGCCGGCGTATGAGCAGTTCTTC
>TRBV4-2|NA|TRBJ2-1|NA
CASSQAYGEVVYNEQFF
TGTGCCAGCAGCCAGGCCTACGGGGAGGTCGTGTACAATGAGCAGTTCTTC
>TRBV18|NA|TRBJ1-1|NA
CASSRRLTENTEAFF
TGTGCCAGCTCACGGAGATTGACAGAAAACACTGAAGCTTTCTTT
>TRBV6-5|NA|TRBJ2-7|TRBD2
CASRVGLALSYEQYF
TGTGCCAGCAGGGTTGGACTAGCGCTTTCCTACGAGCAGTACTTC
>TRBV5-6|NA|TRBJ2-6|NA
CASSPVSSGANVLTF
TGTGCCAGCAGCCCGGTTAGCTCTGGGGCCAACGTCCTGACTTTC
>TRBV10-3|NA|TRBJ1-3|TRBD1
CAIRTGFGSGNTIYF
TGTGCCATCAGGACAGGGTTTGGCTCTGGAAACACCATATATTTT
>TRBV28|NA|TRBJ1-5|NA
CASRNPGVGQPQHF
TGTGCCAGCAGAAATCCAGGGGTGGGTCAGCCCCAGCATTTT
>TRBV19|NA|TRBJ2-4|NA
CASSDPTQGTIQYF
TGTGCCAGTAGTGATCCAACACAGGGAACCATTCAGTACTTC
>TRBV29-1|NA|TRBJ2-7|TRBD1
CSATGGDYEQYF
TGCAGCGCGACAGGGGGCGACTACGAGCAGTACTTC
>TRBV20-1|NA|TRBJ2-5|TRBD1
CSASRQGGTQYF
TGCAGTGCTAGTAGACAGGGGGGGACCCAGTACTTC
>TRBV7-6|NA|TRBJ2-1|TRBD2
CASSARTSSGHEQFF
TGTGCCAGCAGCGCCCGGACTAGCTCGGGCCATGAGCAGTTCTTC